One and the same sample provided the 25 T cell receptor beta chains below, sequenced in a study of blood T cells in healthy people across ages. A second PCR, run for 7 to 11 cycles, used a sample-barcoded 5' primer plus a J-beta primer mix. In TCRdb, the 5' RACE reads were re-called with MiXCR into one record per CDR3 protein. In the table there are around 870,000 distinct CDR3 sequences, more than 25% of which are singletons. What was sequenced was blood. These receptors were obtained from an elderly woman in good health.

This clonotype was observed many times. The J gene is TRBJ1-1, the V gene TRBV18, with unresolved D. The germline V gene has CDR1 KGHSH and CDR2 LQKENI. Trimming stripped 8 bases from V and 1 base from J, with 11 bases between. The CDR3 runs to 13 residues. This chain's CDR3 is CASSRTENTEAFF. CDR3 DNA: TGTGCCAGCAGTAGGACGGAGAACACTGAAGCTTTCTTT.

Remarks on this clonotype: A much more abundant neighbour one base away suggests this may be a read error. The V call is TRBV6-1, the J call TRBJ2-5; 8 nucleotides line up with TRBD2. V was clipped by 8 bases and J by 11 bases; unmatched bases: 16. The germline V gene has CDR1 MNHNS and CDR2 SASEGT. The CDR3 is 14 residues long. CDR3 protein: CASGLAGLYNEQYF. The CDR3 nucleotides are TGTGCCAGCGGTCTAGCGGGCCTATACAATGAGCAGTACTTC.

The chain's CDR3 is CASSLEASYEAFF. The CDR3 DNA is TGTGCCAGCAGTTTAGAGGCATCTTATGAAGCTTTCTTT. This chain connects TRBV28 to TRBJ1-1; D call uncertain. The ends were cut back, 2 bases at V and 7 bases at J, with 11 bases in the middle. The length of the CDR3 is 13 residues. Germline loops: CDR1 MDHEN, CDR2 SYDVKM.

This clonotype was seen repeatedly, ten times or more. The V and J genes are TRBV28 and TRBJ2-1, with D perhaps being TRBD1 or TRBD2 (7 bases each). V was shortened by 3 bases and J by 7 bases, with 16 bases between the two germline ends. This CDR3 spans 15 amino acids. Germline CDR1 reads MDHEN; CDR2 reads SYDVKM. Here the CDR3 reads CASSLGRGRGNEQFF. CDR3 in DNA: TGTGCCAGCAGTTTGGGGAGGGGGCGGGGGAATGAGCAGTTCTTC.

This clonotype has at least ten counts. V is TRBV6-2 or TRBV6-3 and J is TRBJ2-7; possibly TRBD2 for D (6 bases). Germline loops: CDR1 MNHEY, CDR2 SVGEGT. This CDR3 has 13 amino acids. V was trimmed by 7 bases and J by 1 base, leaving 11 bases between them. The CDR3: CASTRRGSYEQYF. The CDR3 DNA follows: TGTGCCAGCACCAGGCGGGGATCCTACGAGCAGTACTTC.

The genes are TRBV5-1 and TRBJ2-2, with TRBD2 matching 11 bases. Per the germline V gene, CDR1 is SGHRS and CDR2 is YFSETQ. The CDR3 length is 14 residues. Germline trimming cut 4 bases from V and 7 bases from J; bases unmatched to any gene: 3. The CDR3 region has the DNA TGCGCCAGCAGCGTCGGGACTAGCGGCGGGGAGCTGTTTTTT. Translating gives CASSVGTSGGELFF.

This clonotype was picked up a small number of times. This chain uses TRBV6-1 with TRBJ1-2; 8 bases are a match to TRBD1. Trimming removed 2 bases from V and 4 bases from J; junction bases left unmatched: 6. Looked up from germline, CDR1 is MNHNS and CDR2 is SASEGT. The CDR3 runs to 15 residues. CDR3 region: CASSEPIQGGYGYTF. CDR3 nucleotides: TGTGCCAGCAGTGAACCCATACAGGGGGGCTATGGCTACACCTTC.

This clonotype was observed a single time. A much larger clone lies a single base off, so this may be a read error. The CDR3 reads CSASPSGTYEQYF. The CDR3 DNA is TGCAGTGCTAGTCCCAGCGGGACCTACGAGCAGTACTTC. The chain carries TRBV20-1 and TRBJ2-7; TRBD2 matches at 7 bases. Per the germline V gene, CDR1 is DFQATT and CDR2 is SNEGSKA (reference sequence). This CDR3 contains 13 residues. V trimming: 3 bases; J trimming: 2 bases; junction bases outside the gene matches: 4.

The genes are TRBV6-5 and TRBJ1-5; 10 bases fit TRBD1. The V and J ends lost 6 bases and 4 bases, in that order; junction bases with no gene match: 6. Germline CDR1 reads MNHEY; CDR2 reads SVGAGI. The CDR3 sequence is 15 residues long. The CDR3 nucleotides are TGTGCCAGCAGGAGGGACAGGGGTACAAATCAGCCCCAGCATTTT. It translates to CASRRDRGTNQPQHF.

This clonotype was found many times. The chain joins TRBV7-2 to TRBJ2-1, with a weak D call TRBD2 (5 bases). Germline V gene lookup returns CDR1 SGHTA and CDR2 FQGNSA. The CDR3 sequence is 14 residues long. V shed 6 bases and J shed 4 bases, with 13 bases lying between them. CDR3 residues: CASRTGRDYNEQFF. CDR3 nucleotide sequence: TGTGCCAGCAGAACTGGTCGGGATTACAATGAGCAGTTCTTC.

This chain links TRBV3-1 with TRBJ2-1, with D possibly matching TRBD1 (8 bases). The germline V and J ends were trimmed by 6 bases and 5 bases, with 14 bases remaining between them. The CDR3 consists of 14 residues. CDR1 is LGHDT, CDR2 YNNKEL, per germline (reference sequence). This CDR3 reads CASRLQGGDNEQFF. The CDR3, as DNA: TGTGCCAGCAGGTTACAGGGGGGGGACAATGAGCAGTTCTTC.

This clonotype was counted ten times or more. The chain is built from TRBV6-5 and TRBJ1-6; unclear D gene. This CDR3 contains 15 residues. Trimming stripped 5 bases from V and 10 bases from J, with 18 bases between. CDR1 is MNHEY and CDR2 is SVGAGI in the germline V gene. CDR3 in DNA: TGTGCCAGCAGTCGTTTACAGTCCACGGGGTCACCCCTCCACTTT. Translation: CASSRLQSTGSPLHF.

This clonotype has ten or more counts. In DNA, the CDR3 is TGCGCCAGCAGCCAAGAGGGGGGCCGGATGGGGACCCAGTACTTC. It encodes CASSQEGGRMGTQYF. This sequence joins TRBV4-1 and TRBJ2-5; possibly TRBD1 or TRBD2 for D (6 bases each). The CDR3 runs to 15 residues. Germline CDR1 is MGHRA and CDR2 is YSYEKL. Trimming took 0 bases from V and 7 from J, leaving 15 bases between them.

This chain joins TRBV11-2 and TRBJ1-6; maybe TRBD1 (6 bases). Germline loops: CDR1 SGHAT, CDR2 FQNNGV. The CDR3 contains 16 residues. Trimming shortened V by 6 bases and J by 0 bases, and 12 bases separated the two germline ends. The CDR3 here is CASRAGQSSYNSPLHF. In nucleotides, the CDR3 is TGTGCCAGCAGGGCCGGACAGAGCTCCTATAATTCACCCCTCCACTTT.

As for this clonotype: A much larger clone is a single base away; this may be a read error. V is TRBV6-1 and J is TRBJ2-7; TRBD2 might be the D (6 bases). Germline-derived CDR1 and CDR2 are MNHNS and SASEGT. The CDR3 contains 13 residues. Written as DNA, the CDR3 is TGTACCGCACAGCGGGCGACGCTCTACGAGCAGTACTTC. It encodes CTAQRATLYEQYF.

This clonotype has a handful of counts. This may stem from a read error, because a much larger clone lies one nucleotide away. V gene TRBV15 combines with J gene TRBJ2-6; 7 bases are a match to TRBD2. Germline trimming cut 4 bases from V and 17 bases from J; bases unmatched to any gene: 8. Germline V gene sequence: CDR1 LNHNV, CDR2 YYDKDF (reference sequence). The CDR3 has 12 residues. CDR3 bases: TGTGCCACCAGCAACTATCGCGGGGGATTGACTTTC. It yields the protein CATSNYRGGLTF.

This clonotype was detected ten times or more. This CDR3 reads CASSLGGVDSQTQYF. The CDR3 bases are TGTGCCAGCAGCTTAGGGGGGGTTGATTCGCAGACCCAGTACTTC. This chain joins TRBV7-2 and TRBJ2-5, with a possible D match to TRBD2 (6 bases). Germline CDR1 is SGHTA and CDR2 is FQGNSA. The CDR3 loop spans 15 amino acids. Trimming removed 1 base at V and 6 bases at J, with 15 bases between.

About this clonotype: One junction end disagrees with the germline gene, perhaps due to a read error. This sequence joins TRBV14 and TRBJ1-4; 7 nucleotides agree with TRBD1. CDR3 length: 15 residues. Germline-derived CDR1 and CDR2 are SGHDN and FVKESK. This chain's CDR3 is CAGSLYRGVGEKLFF. In DNA form, the CDR3 reads TGTGCCGGCAGCCTCTACAGGGGTGTAGGAGAAAAACTGTTTTTT.

Regarding this clonotype: A much larger clonotype is one base distant, so this may be a read error. The chain has TRBV7-2 and TRBJ2-1; D perhaps matches TRBD2 (7 bases). The CDR3 is 15 amino acids. Looked up from germline, CDR1 is SGHTA and CDR2 is FQGNSA. CDR3 sequence: CASSLRGGSYNGQFF. CDR3 bases: TGTGCCAGCAGCTTAAGGGGGGGATCCTACAATGGGCAGTTCTTC.

The sample holds many counts of this clonotype. The rearrangement joins TRBV5-5 to TRBJ2-1; TRBD2 matches at 10 bases. Trimming removed 4 bases from V and 5 bases from J; junction bases left unmatched: 6. The CDR3 runs 15 residues. The germline V gene has CDR1 SGHKS and CDR2 YYEKEE (reference sequence). The CDR3 sequence is CASSRVAGGNNEQFF. The CDR3 DNA reads TGTGCCAGCAGCAGAGTAGCGGGGGGTAACAATGAGCAGTTCTTC.

In this sample, this clonotype turned up a few times. The chain employs TRBV4-2 and TRBJ2-3, with a possible D match to TRBD2 (6 bases). Germline V lookup: CDR1 LGHNA, CDR2 YNFKEQ. The CDR3 contains 15 residues. V was cut by 2 bases and J by 4 bases, with 13 bases left in between. The CDR3 region is CASSQRLVGSDTQYF. Here the CDR3 DNA reads TGTGCCAGCAGCCAAAGACTAGTGGGGTCAGATACGCAGTATTTT.

This clonotype turned up a few times. The chain recombines TRBV4-1 with TRBJ2-1; 8 bases map to TRBD2. The CDR3 loop spans 15 amino acids. With 0 bases clipped from V and 9 bases from J, the junction kept 7 bases outside the gene matches. Germline CDR1 reads MGHRA; CDR2 reads YSYEKL. The CDR3 is CASSQDQAGVVEQFF. In DNA, the CDR3 is TGCGCCAGCAGCCAAGACCAAGCGGGGGTAGTTGAGCAGTTCTTC.

This clonotype was picked up one time. The junction and the germline gene differ at one end; a read error may be behind it. The chain employs TRBV20-1 and TRBJ2-5, with TRBD1 matching 7 bases. Germline lookup yields CDR1 DFQATT and CDR2 SNEGSKA (reference sequence). The CDR3 is 14 amino acids. CDR3 protein: CSTRGTEGLETQYF. In DNA, the CDR3 is TGCAGTACTAGGGGGACAGAGGGGCTGGAGACCCAGTACTTC.

CDR3 coding DNA: TGTGCTAGTGGTCTGAGCGAGCAGTACTTC. Its protein product is CASGLSEQYF. V gene TRBV12-5 combines with J gene TRBJ2-7; D gene ambiguous. Trimming shortened V by 5 bases and J by 6 bases, and 5 bases separated the two germline ends. The CDR3 contains 10 residues. Germline lookup yields CDR1 LGHNT and CDR2 FRNRAP. Full variable domain (outside the CDR3, taken from reference TRBV12-5 and TRBJ2-7): DARVTQTPRHKVTEMGQEVTMRCQPILGHNTVFWYRQTMMQGLELLAYFRNRAPLDDSGMPKDRFSAEMPDATLATLKIQPSEPRDSAVYFCASGLSEQYFGPGTRLTVT.

The sample holds many counts of this clonotype. The gene calls are TRBV24-1 and TRBJ2-5; no firm D call. This CDR3 region has 12 residues. Trimming shortened V by 5 bases and J by 4 bases, and 7 bases separated the two germline ends. The germline V gene has CDR1 KGHDR and CDR2 SFDVKD. The CDR3 region is CATSGTPETQYF. In nucleotides, the CDR3 is TGTGCCACCAGTGGAACCCCAGAGACCCAGTACTTC.